Listed below are T cell receptor beta chains from one sample, sequenced in a study of identifying expanded T cells in peripheral blood. The table came from immunoSEQ multiplex PCR; TCRdb's copy has only in-frame clones and leaves some out. Of 50,000 to 65,000 clones in the sample, about 92% were seen once. Sequenced input: blood. Receptors were obtained from a person aged 18 to 69 in good health. The CDR3 runs from the conserved cysteine through the conserved F or W. Fields, in order: J gene, D gene, V gene, CDR3 protein. A D gene is named only where the DNA matches it firmly.

J gene: TRBJ1-3; D gene: -; V gene: TRBV4-1; CDR3 protein: CASSRPGAGPLRTSGNTIYF
J gene: TRBJ2-1; D gene: TRBD1; V gene: TRBV28; CDR3 protein: CASSSPLTGGREQFF
J gene: TRBJ2-5; D gene: -; V gene: TRBV7-9; CDR3 protein: CASSPLSSGGGETQYF
J gene: TRBJ2-5; D gene: -; V gene: TRBV10-3; CDR3 protein: CAIGQGRETQYF
J gene: TRBJ2-2; D gene: -; V gene: TRBV7-6; CDR3 protein: CASSLVVGANTGELFF
J gene: TRBJ2-1; D gene: TRBD2; V gene: TRBV5-1; CDR3 protein: CASRFILAGGQDEQFF
J gene: TRBJ1-2; D gene: -; V gene: TRBV6-5; CDR3 protein: CASRDDYGYTF
J gene: TRBJ2-7; D gene: TRBD1; V gene: TRBV27; CDR3 protein: CASSGGQGFSYSEQYF
J gene: TRBJ2-3; D gene: TRBD2; V gene: TRBV12-5; CDR3 protein: CASGLGGRTSLTDTQYF
J gene: TRBJ2-3; D gene: -; V gene: TRBV4-3; CDR3 protein: CASSQEGRYTDTQYF
J gene: TRBJ2-1; D gene: TRBD2; V gene: TRBV7-3; CDR3 protein: CASSLIAGPSDNEQFF
J gene: TRBJ1-3; D gene: -; V gene: TRBV5-6; CDR3 protein: CASSPYADFSSGNTIYF
J gene: TRBJ2-2; D gene: -; V gene: TRBV5-6; CDR3 protein: CASSLAYTGELFF
J gene: TRBJ2-7; D gene: TRBD1; V gene: TRBV5-1; CDR3 protein: CASSRDSQGSEQYF
J gene: TRBJ2-5; D gene: -; V gene: TRBV6-1; CDR3 protein: CASSAWGPQETQYF